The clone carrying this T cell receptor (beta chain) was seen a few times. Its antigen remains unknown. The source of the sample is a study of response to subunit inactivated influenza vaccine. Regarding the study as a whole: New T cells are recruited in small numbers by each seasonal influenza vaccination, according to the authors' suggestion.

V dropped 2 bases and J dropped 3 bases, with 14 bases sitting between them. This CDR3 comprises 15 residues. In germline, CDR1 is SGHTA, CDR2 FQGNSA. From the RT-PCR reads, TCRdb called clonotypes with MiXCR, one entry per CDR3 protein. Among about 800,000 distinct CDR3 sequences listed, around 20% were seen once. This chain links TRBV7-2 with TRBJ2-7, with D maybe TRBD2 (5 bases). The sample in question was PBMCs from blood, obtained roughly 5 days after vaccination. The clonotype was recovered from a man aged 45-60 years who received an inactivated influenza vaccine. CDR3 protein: CASSLSRASGYEQYF. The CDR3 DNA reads TGTGCCAGCAGCTTATCGAGGGCGTCGGGCTACGAGCAGTACTTC.